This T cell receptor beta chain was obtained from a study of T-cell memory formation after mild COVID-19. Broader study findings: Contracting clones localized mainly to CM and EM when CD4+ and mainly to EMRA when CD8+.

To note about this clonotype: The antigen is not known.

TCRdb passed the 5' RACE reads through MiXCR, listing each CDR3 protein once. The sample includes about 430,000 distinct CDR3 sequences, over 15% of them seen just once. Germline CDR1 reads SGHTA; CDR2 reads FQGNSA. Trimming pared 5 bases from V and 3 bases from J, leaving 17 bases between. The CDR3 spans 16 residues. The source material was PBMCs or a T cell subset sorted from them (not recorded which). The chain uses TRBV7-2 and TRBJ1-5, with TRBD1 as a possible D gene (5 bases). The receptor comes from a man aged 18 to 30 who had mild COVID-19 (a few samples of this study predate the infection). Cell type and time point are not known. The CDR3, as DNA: TGTGCCAGCAGCCCCTGGGGGGGAAAAACCAATCAGCCCCAGCATTTT. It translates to CASSPWGGKTNQPQHF.